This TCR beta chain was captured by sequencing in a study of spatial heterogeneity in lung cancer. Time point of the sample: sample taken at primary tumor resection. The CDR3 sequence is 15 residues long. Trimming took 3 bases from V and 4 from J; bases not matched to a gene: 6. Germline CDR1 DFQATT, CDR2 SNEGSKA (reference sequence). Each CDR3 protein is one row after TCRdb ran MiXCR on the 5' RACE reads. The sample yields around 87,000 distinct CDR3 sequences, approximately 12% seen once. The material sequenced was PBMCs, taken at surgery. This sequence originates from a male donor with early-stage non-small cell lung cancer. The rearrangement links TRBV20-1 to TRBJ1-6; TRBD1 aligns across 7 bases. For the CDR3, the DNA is TGCAGTGCTAGGCGGGACAGTCGATATAATTCACCCCTCCACTTT. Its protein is CSARRDSRYNSPLHF.